This T cell receptor (beta chain) is drawn from a study of blood T cell repertoires in COVID-19. On the study more broadly: T cells, B-cell-depleted T cells, or PBMCs provided the cDNA or gDNA that served as material.

Per the germline V gene, CDR1 is SGHVS and CDR2 is FQNEAQ. With 5 bases removed from V and 4 bases from J, the gap between germline ends came to 12 bases. This CDR3 contains 14 residues. The repertoire was sequenced with immunoSEQ multiplex PCR; TCRdb's copy has only in-frame clones and lacks some. The sample contains approximately 230,000 clones, just over 85% of which appear only once. This TCR derives from a man under 40 who had recovered from COVID-19. The sequenced material came from peripheral blood. The V gene is TRBV7-8, the J gene TRBJ2-4; maybe TRBD1 (6 bases). The CDR3 coding sequence is TGTGCCAGCAGCGCCTGGACAGAAAAAAACATTCAGTACTTC. This encodes CASSAWTEKNIQYF.